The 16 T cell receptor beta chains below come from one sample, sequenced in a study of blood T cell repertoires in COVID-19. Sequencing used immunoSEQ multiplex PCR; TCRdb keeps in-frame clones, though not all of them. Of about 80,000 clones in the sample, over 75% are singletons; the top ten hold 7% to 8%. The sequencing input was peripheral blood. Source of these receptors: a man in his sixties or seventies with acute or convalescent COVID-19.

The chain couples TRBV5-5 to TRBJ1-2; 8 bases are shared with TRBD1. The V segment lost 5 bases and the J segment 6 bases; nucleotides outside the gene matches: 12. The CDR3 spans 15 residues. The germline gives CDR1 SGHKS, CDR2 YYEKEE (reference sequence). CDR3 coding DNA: TGTGCCAGCAGGAGGACAGGGAGAGAAACAGATGGCTACACCTTC. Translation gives CASRRTGRETDGYTF.

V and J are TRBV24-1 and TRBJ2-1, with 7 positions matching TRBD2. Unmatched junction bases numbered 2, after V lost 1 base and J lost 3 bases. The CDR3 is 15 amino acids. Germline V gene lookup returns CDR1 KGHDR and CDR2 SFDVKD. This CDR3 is CATSDFSGGYNEQFF. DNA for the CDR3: TGTGCCACCAGTGATTTCTCGGGGGGCTACAATGAGCAGTTCTTC.

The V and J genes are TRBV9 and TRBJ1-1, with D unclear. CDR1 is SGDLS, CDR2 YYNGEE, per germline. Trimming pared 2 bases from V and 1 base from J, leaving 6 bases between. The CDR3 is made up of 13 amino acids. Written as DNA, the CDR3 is TGTGCCAGCAGCGTCCGGGGGAACACTGAAGCTTTCTTT. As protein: CASSVRGNTEAFF.

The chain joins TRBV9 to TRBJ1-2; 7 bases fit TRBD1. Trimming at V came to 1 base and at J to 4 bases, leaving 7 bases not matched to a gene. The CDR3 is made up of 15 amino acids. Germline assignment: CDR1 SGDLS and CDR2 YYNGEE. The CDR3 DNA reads TGTGCCAGCAGCGTATGGGGTGGGGACAGCTATGGCTACACCTTC. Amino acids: CASSVWGGDSYGYTF. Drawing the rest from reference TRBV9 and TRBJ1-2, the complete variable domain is DSGVTQTPKHLITATGQRVTLRCSPRSGDLSVYWYQQSLDQGLQFLIQYYNGEERAKGNILERFSAQQFPDLHSELNLSSLELGDSALYFCASSVWGGDSYGYTFGSGTRLTVV.

The CDR3 bases are TGTGCCAGCAGCTTAGATCCGGACACCCGGGGCTACACCTTC. It codes for CASSLDPDTRGYTF. The V and J genes are TRBV7-8 and TRBJ1-2, with a possible D match to TRBD1 (5 bases). V dropped 1 base and J dropped 8 bases, with 14 bases sitting between them. This CDR3 contains 14 residues. CDR1 is SGHVS and CDR2 is FQNEAQ in the germline V gene. Supplemented by reference TRBV7-8 and TRBJ1-2, the full variable domain reads GAGVSQSPRYKVAKRGQDVALRCDPISGHVSLFWYQQALGQGPEFLTYFQNEAQLDKSGLPSDRFFAERPEGSVSTLKIQRTQQEDSAVYLCASSLDPDTRGYTFGSGTRLTVV.

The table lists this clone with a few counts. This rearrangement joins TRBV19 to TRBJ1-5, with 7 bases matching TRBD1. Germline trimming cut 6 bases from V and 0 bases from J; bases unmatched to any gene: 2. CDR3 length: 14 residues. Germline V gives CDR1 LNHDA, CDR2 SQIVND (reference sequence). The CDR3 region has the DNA TGTGCCAGTAGGGACAGGATTAGCAATCAGCCCCAGCATTTT. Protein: CASRDRISNQPQHF.

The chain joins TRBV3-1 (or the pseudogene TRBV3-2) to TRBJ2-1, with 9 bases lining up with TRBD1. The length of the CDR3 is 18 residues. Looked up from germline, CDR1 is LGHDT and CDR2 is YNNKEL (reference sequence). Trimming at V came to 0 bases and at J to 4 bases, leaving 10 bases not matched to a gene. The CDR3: CASSQDWTGASAYNEQFF. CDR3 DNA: TGTGCCAGCAGCCAAGATTGGACAGGGGCCTCTGCGTACAATGAGCAGTTCTTC.

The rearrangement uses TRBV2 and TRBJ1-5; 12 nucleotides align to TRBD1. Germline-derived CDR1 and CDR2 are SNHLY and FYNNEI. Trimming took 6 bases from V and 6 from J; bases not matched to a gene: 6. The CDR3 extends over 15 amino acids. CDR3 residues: CASRHGTGGFQPQHF. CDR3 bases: TGTGCCAGCAGGCACGGGACAGGGGGCTTTCAGCCCCAGCATTTT.

The CDR3 sequence: CASASQGASNNQPQHF. For the CDR3, the DNA is TGTGCCAGCGCCAGTCAGGGGGCGTCTAACAATCAGCCCCAGCATTTT. This chain joins TRBV2 and TRBJ1-5; 8 bases fit TRBD1. Germline V CDR1 and CDR2: SNHLY, FYNNEI. V lost 8 bases to trimming and J lost 3 bases; unmatched junction nucleotides: 12. The CDR3 is made up of 16 amino acids.

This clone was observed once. The CDR3 here is CASRTGMGTEAFF. The CDR3 region has the DNA TGTGCCAGTAGAACAGGGATGGGGACTGAAGCTTTCTTT. The genes are TRBV19 and TRBJ1-1; possible D gene TRBD1, 6 bases. Per germline, CDR1 LNHDA and CDR2 SQIVND (reference sequence). The CDR3 contains 13 residues. Trimming stripped 6 bases from V and 5 bases from J, with 13 bases between.

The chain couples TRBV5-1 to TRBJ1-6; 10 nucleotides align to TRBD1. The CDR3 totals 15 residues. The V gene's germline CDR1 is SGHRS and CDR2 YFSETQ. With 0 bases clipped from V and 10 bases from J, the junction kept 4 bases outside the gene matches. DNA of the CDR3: TGCGCCAGCAGCTTGGGACAGGGGGCACAATCACCCCTCCACTTT. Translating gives CASSLGQGAQSPLHF.

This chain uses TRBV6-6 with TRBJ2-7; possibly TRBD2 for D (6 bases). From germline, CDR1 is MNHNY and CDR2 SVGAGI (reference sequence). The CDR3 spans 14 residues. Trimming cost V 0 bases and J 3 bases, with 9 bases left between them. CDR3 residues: CASSYSGGDYEQYF. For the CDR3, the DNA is TGTGCCAGCAGTTACTCGGGGGGTGACTACGAGCAGTACTTC.

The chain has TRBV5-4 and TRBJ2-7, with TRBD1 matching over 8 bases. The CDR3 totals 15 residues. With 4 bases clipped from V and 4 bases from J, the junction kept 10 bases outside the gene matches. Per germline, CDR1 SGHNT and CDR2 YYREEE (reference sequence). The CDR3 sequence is CASSPRGGQGYEQYF. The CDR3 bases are TGTGCCAGCAGCCCAAGGGGCGGACAGGGTTACGAGCAGTACTTC.

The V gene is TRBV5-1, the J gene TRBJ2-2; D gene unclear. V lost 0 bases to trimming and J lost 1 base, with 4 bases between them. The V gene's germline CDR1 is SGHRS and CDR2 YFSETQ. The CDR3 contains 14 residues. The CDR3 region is CASSLDGNTGELFF. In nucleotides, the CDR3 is TGCGCCAGCAGCTTGGACGGGAACACCGGGGAGCTGTTTTTT.

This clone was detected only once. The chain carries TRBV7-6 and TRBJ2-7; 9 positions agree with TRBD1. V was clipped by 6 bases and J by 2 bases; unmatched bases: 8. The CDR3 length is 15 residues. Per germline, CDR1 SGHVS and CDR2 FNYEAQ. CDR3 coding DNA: TGTGCCAGCAGTCAGGCCGGGACAGGGCCCTACGAGCAGTACTTC. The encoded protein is CASSQAGTGPYEQYF. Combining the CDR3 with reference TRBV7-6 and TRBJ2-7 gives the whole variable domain GAGVSQSPRYKVTKRGQDVALRCDPISGHVSLYWYRQALGQGPEFLTYFNYEAQQDKSGLPNDRFSAERPEGSISTLTIQRTEQRDSAMYRCASSQAGTGPYEQYFGPGTRLTVT.

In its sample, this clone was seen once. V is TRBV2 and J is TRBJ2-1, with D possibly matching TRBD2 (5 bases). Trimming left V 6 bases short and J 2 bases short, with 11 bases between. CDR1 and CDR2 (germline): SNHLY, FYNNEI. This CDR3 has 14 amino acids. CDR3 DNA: TGTGCCAGCAGCATCCTCGGGACCTACAATGAGCAGTTCTTC. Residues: CASSILGTYNEQFF.